This T cell receptor (beta chain) came from a study of cytomegalovirus exposure and HLA in healthy donors. The PCR made use of 60 Vbeta and 13 Jbeta primers. Method: immunoSEQ multiplex PCR; TCRdb's copy keeps in-frame clones and lacks some. The sample shows roughly 190,000 clones, around 82% of them seen only once. Germline V gene lookup returns CDR1 LNHNV and CDR2 YYDKDF (reference sequence). With V trimmed by 1 base and J by 6 bases, 11 bases remained unmatched. This CDR3 has 17 amino acids. The sample consisted of PBMCs. The V call is TRBV15, the J call TRBJ2-7; TRBD1 matches at 11 bases. The origin of this receptor is a man aged 35-49 years in good health and CMV-seropositive. This CDR3 reads CATSRAGTGGWRGEQYF. The CDR3 DNA follows: TGTGCCACCAGCAGAGCCGGGACAGGGGGATGGAGGGGCGAGCAGTACTTC.